In its sample, the clone carrying this T cell receptor beta chain was seen once. The length of the CDR3 is 16 residues. Study processing details: Reference gene primer amplification in the assay estimated nucleated cell counts. Libraries were prepared by immunoSEQ multiplex PCR; TCRdb keeps only in-frame clonotypes and omits some of them. V, J and clone size reflect that table, while D and trimming were determined from the DNA. The table lists about 340,000 clones, more than 70% of them singletons. The data were taken from a study of blood T cell repertoires in COVID-19. Study overall: Both acute and convalescent COVID-19 samples were obtained from the United States, Italy and Spain.

Sequencing was done on a sample of peripheral blood. The chain couples TRBV12-2 to TRBJ2-1; the tabulated D call, TRBD2, remains unverified against the DNA. TRBV12-2 is given as a pseudogene. This receptor was taken from a man aged 25-40 years with active or convalescent COVID-19. The CDR3 sequence is CASRPGLAGVDNEQFF. As DNA, the CDR3 is TGTGCAAGTCGCCCAGGACTAGCGGGGGTAGACAATGAGCAGTTCTTC.